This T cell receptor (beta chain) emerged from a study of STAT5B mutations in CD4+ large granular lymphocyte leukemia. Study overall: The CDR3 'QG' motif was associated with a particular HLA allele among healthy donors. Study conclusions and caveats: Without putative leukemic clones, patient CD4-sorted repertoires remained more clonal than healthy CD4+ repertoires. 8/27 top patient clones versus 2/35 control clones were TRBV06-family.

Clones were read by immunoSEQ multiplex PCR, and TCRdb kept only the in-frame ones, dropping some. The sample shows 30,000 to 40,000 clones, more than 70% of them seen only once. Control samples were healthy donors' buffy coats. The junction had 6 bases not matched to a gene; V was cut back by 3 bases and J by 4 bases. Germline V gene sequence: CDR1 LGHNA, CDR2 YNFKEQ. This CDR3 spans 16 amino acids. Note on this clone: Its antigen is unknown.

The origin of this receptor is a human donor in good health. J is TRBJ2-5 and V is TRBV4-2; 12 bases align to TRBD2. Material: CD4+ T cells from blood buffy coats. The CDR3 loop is CASSHWTSGDRETQYF. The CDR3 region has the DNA TGTGCCAGCAGCCACTGGACTAGCGGGGACCGAGAGACCCAGTACTTC.